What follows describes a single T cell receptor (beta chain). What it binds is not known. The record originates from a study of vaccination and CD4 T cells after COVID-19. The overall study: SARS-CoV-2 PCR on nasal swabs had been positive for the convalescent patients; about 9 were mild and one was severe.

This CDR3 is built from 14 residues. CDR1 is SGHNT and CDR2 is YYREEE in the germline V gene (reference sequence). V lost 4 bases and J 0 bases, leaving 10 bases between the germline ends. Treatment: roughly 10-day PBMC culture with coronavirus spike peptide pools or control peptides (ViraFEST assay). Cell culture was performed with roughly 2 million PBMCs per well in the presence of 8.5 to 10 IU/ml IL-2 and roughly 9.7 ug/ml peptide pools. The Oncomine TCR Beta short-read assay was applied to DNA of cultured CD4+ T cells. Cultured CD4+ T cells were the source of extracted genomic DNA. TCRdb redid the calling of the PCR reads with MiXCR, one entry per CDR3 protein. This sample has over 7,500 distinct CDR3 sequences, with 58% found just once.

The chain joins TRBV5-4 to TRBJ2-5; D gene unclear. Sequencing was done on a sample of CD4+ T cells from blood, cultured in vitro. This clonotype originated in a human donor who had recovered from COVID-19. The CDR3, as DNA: TGTGCCAGCAGCAGACCTGGGTACCAAGAGACCCAGTACTTC. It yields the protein CASSRPGYQETQYF.